The rows below give T cell receptor beta chains drawn from one sample of a study of blood T cell repertoires in COVID-19. Measured with immunoSEQ multiplex PCR; TCRdb has only the in-frame clones, and not every one. Of approximately 130,000 clones listed, approximately 85% were seen once; the top ten hold 9.5% to 15%. The sequenced material came from peripheral blood. The receptors derive from a human donor in a cohort sampled during active COVID-19. The CDR3 runs from the conserved cysteine through the conserved F or W. A D gene is named only where the DNA matches it firmly. Clone size, where shown, is once, few, many, or a class for clones that have expanded.

v_gene	j_gene	d_gene	abundance	CDR3aa	CDR3nt
TRBV20-1	TRBJ2-1	TRBD2	.	CSASPLAGGVNEQFF	TGCAGTGCTAGTCCACTAGCGGGGGGGGTCAATGAGCAGTTCTTC
TRBV11-2	TRBJ2-1	TRBD2	.	CASSSPGLAGGGSYNEQFF	TGTGCCAGCAGCTCCCCCGGGCTAGCGGGGGGGGGCTCCTACAATGAGCAGTTCTTC
TRBV7-9	TRBJ2-1	.	.	CASSLGPGSYNEQFF	TGTGCCAGCAGCTTAGGACCGGGGTCCTACAATGAGCAGTTCTTC
TRBV5-4	TRBJ1-1	TRBD1	few	CASRLDRGPEAFF	TGTGCCAGCAGACTGGACAGGGGTCCTGAAGCTTTCTTT
TRBV6-5	TRBJ1-1	.	.	CASSTTVNTEAFF	TGTGCCAGCAGTACGACAGTGAACACTGAAGCTTTCTTT
TRBV2	TRBJ1-1	TRBD1	.	CATEIRTGVTEAFF	TGTGCCACCGAAATACGGACAGGGGTCACTGAAGCTTTCTTT
TRBV9	TRBJ2-3	TRBD1	.	CASSVGQGLTDTQYF	TGTGCCAGCAGCGTAGGACAGGGGCTAACAGATACGCAGTATTTT
TRBV5-1	TRBJ2-7	.	.	CASSSQGGEQYF	TGCGCCAGCAGCTCACAGGGCGGCGAGCAGTACTTC
TRBV11-2	TRBJ2-5	TRBD1	.	CASRPGQGRETQYF	TGTGCCAGCAGGCCAGGACAGGGGAGGGAGACCCAGTACTTC
TRBV5-1	TRBJ1-2	TRBD1	many	CASRPPGTGDGYTF	TGCGCCAGCAGGCCGCCCGGGACAGGAGACGGCTACACCTTC
TRBV7-6	TRBJ2-2	.	.	CASSLSPLGITGELFF	TGTGCCAGCAGCTTATCCCCCCTGGGCATCACCGGGGAGCTGTTTTTT
TRBV5-1	TRBJ2-7	TRBD2	.	CASRGTNSYEQYF	TGCGCCAGCCGGGGGACTAACTCCTACGAGCAGTACTTC
TRBV15	TRBJ1-1	.	.	CATSRVDTREAFF	TGTGCCACCAGCAGAGTTGACACCCGGGAGGCTTTCTTT
TRBV19	TRBJ1-2	.	.	CASSIREDYGYTF	TGTGCCAGTAGTATCAGGGAGGACTATGGCTACACCTTC
TRBV20-1	TRBJ2-1	TRBD2	once	CSMGGIGEQFF	TGCAGTATGGGGGGGATAGGCGAGCAGTTCTTC
TRBV4-1	TRBJ1-1	TRBD1	.	CASSQGTGGTRTEAFF	TGCGCCAGCAGCCAAGGGACAGGGGGAACGAGGACTGAAGCTTTCTTT
TRBV5-1	TRBJ2-3	.	.	CASSTVGDRTDTQYF	TGCGCCAGCAGCACCGTTGGAGACCGCACAGATACGCAGTATTTT
TRBV30	TRBJ1-1	.	.	CAWSARSFTLVLNTEAFF	TGTGCCTGGAGCGCTCGGAGCTTCACCTTGGTCCTGAACACTGAAGCTTTCTTT
TRBV5-4	TRBJ2-7	.	.	CASSLDRSYEQYF	TGTGCCAGCAGCTTGGACCGGTCCTACGAGCAGTACTTC
TRBV7-9	TRBJ1-2	TRBD1	few	CASSYDRDRGLVGYTF	TGTGCCAGCAGCTACGACCGGGACAGGGGGCTAGTTGGCTACACCTTC
TRBV6-5	TRBJ2-7	TRBD2	.	CASRMTSGTYEQYF	TGTGCCAGCAGAATGACTAGCGGAACTTACGAGCAGTACTTC
TRBV5-1	TRBJ2-5	TRBD2	.	CASSLGIAGGQETQYF	TGCGCCAGCAGCTTGGGAATAGCGGGGGGTCAAGAGACCCAGTACTTC
TRBV28	TRBJ1-3	.	.	CASSPRGGKLNTIYF	TGTGCCAGCAGTCCCCGGGGGGGCAAGTTAAACACCATATATTTT
TRBV27	TRBJ2-7	.	.	CASSLWPTGTEQYF	TGTGCCAGCAGTTTATGGCCCACAGGGACCGAGCAGTACTTC
TRBV6-5	TRBJ2-7	.	.	CASSLTGGTYVEQYF	TGTGCCAGCAGTCTAACGGGGGGCACTTACGTGGAGCAGTACTTC
TRBV7-2	TRBJ2-5	TRBD2	.	CASRRGGAEETQYF	TGTGCCAGCAGGCGGGGGGGGGCCGAAGAGACCCAGTACTTC
TRBV10-3	TRBJ2-1	TRBD2	.	CAISGPAGGLGNEQFF	TGTGCCATCAGTGGACCAGCGGGGGGGCTGGGTAATGAGCAGTTCTTC
TRBV4-1	TRBJ1-5	.	once	CASSHGTGYSNQPQHF	TGCGCCAGCAGCCATGGAACAGGGTATAGCAATCAGCCCCAGCATTTT
TRBV6-5	TRBJ1-5	TRBD1	.	CASSRDRNQPQHF	TGTGCCAGCAGCAGGGACAGAAATCAGCCCCAGCATTTT
TRBV7-9	TRBJ1-1	.	.	CASSLVSGGEAFF	TGTGCCAGCAGCTTAGTTTCCGGAGGTGAAGCTTTCTTT
TRBV5-1	TRBJ2-7	.	.	CASSLRGGNYEQYF	TGCGCCAGCAGCTTAAGGGGGGGTAACTACGAGCAGTACTTC
TRBV5-1	TRBJ2-7	.	once	CASSLAGDRSYEQYF	TGCGCCAGCAGCTTGGCCGGGGATAGGAGCTACGAGCAGTACTTC
TRBV10-3	TRBJ2-3	TRBD2	.	CATRGAGGSDTQYF	TGTGCCACGCGCGGGGCGGGGGGGTCGGATACGCAGTATTTT
TRBV5-6	TRBJ1-1	.	.	CASSLTGNTEAFF	TGTGCCAGCAGCTTAACAGGGAACACTGAAGCTTTCTTT
TRBV29-1	TRBJ1-5	.	.	CSVPDTPGNQPQHF	TGCAGCGTTCCGGACACCCCGGGCAATCAGCCCCAGCATTTT
TRBV5-1	TRBJ1-6	.	.	CASSLRERVLNPGSPLHF	TGCGCCAGCAGCTTGAGGGAGCGGGTCCTCAACCCAGGTTCACCCCTCCACTTT
TRBV11-2	TRBJ1-1	.	.	CASSPDPLSAEAFF	TGTGCCAGCAGTCCCGACCCGTTGAGCGCTGAAGCTTTCTTT
TRBV4-2	TRBJ2-6	.	.	CASSQDLGERTTGANVLTF	TGTGCCAGCAGCCAAGATCTCGGGGAGCGGACGACTGGGGCCAACGTCCTGACTTTC
TRBV19	TRBJ1-1	.	.	CASSMGPGTEAFF	TGTGCCAGTAGTATGGGGCCAGGGACTGAAGCTTTCTTT
TRBV5-5	TRBJ2-1	.	.	CASSFVSGSHEQFF	TGTGCCAGCAGCTTCGTATCCGGGTCACATGAGCAGTTCTTC
TRBV6-5	TRBJ1-4	TRBD1	.	CASSFTAGGEKLFF	TGTGCCAGCAGTTTTACCGCAGGGGGTGAAAAACTGTTTTTT
TRBV5-1	TRBJ2-1	TRBD2	once	CASSPLQRGPGNEQFF	TGCGCCAGCAGCCCCCTCCAGCGGGGGCCCGGCAATGAGCAGTTCTTC
TRBV27	TRBJ1-3	.	few	CASSLTAISGNTIYF	TGTGCCAGCAGTTTAACCGCTATCTCTGGAAACACCATATATTTT
TRBV7-6	TRBJ2-3	.	.	CASSWTENTDTQYF	TGTGCCAGCAGCTGGACTGAAAACACAGATACGCAGTATTTT
TRBV10-3	TRBJ1-1	TRBD1	.	CAIRMRTGMNTEAFF	TGTGCCATCAGAATGAGGACAGGGATGAACACTGAAGCTTTCTTT
TRBV27	TRBJ1-6	TRBD1	.	CASRSDRAYNSPLHF	TGTGCCAGCAGATCCGACAGGGCATATAATTCACCCCTCCACTTT
TRBV14	TRBJ2-3	TRBD1	once	CASSRTGGLDTQYF	TGTGCCAGCAGCCGAACAGGGGGCCTTGATACGCAGTATTTT
TRBV27	TRBJ1-3	.	.	CASSPLGGNPGNTIYF	TGTGCCAGCAGTCCCCTTGGAGGGAACCCTGGAAACACCATATATTTT
TRBV5-1	TRBJ2-5	TRBD1	.	CASSSNTGVQETQYF	TGCGCCAGCAGCTCAAACACAGGGGTTCAAGAGACCCAGTACTTC
TRBV6-5	TRBJ1-5	TRBD1	.	CASSLTGSGQPQHF	TGTGCCAGCAGTCTGACAGGGTCAGGACAGCCCCAGCATTTT
TRBV30	TRBJ1-1	.	.	CAWSVLHTEAFF	TGTGCCTGGAGTGTACTACACACTGAAGCTTTCTTT
TRBV15	TRBJ2-1	TRBD1	.	CATSYGQGSYNEQFF	TGTGCCACCAGCTACGGACAGGGGTCCTACAATGAGCAGTTCTTC
TRBV5-1	TRBJ2-3	TRBD2	.	CASSFSGGTQDTQYF	TGCGCCAGCAGCTTTAGCGGGGGGACCCAAGATACGCAGTATTTT
TRBV30	TRBJ2-4	TRBD1	.	CAFQKKTGGAFVAKNIQYF	TGTGCCTTTCAAAAAAAGACAGGGGGGGCTTTCGTAGCCAAAAACATTCAGTACTTC